These T cell receptor beta chains were read from a single sample in a study of CD8 T cells in ankylosing spondylitis. MiXCR, applied by TCRdb to the 5' RACE reads, yields one record per CDR3 protein. This sample has more than 95,000 distinct CDR3 sequences, with about 7.7% found just once. The sequenced sample consisted of blood, either unsorted or a sorted T cell fraction (not recorded which). Source of these receptors: a male donor with ankylosing spondylitis or in good health (not recorded which). Each CDR3 is given with its conserved first and last residue. Each record gives: V gene, J gene, D gene, CDR3 protein. A D gene is named only where the DNA matches it firmly.

TRBV27	TRBJ2-6	NA	CASSLSWVGANVLTF
TRBV20-1	TRBJ2-1	NA	CSATGPLLGNEQFF
TRBV10-3	TRBJ1-1	TRBD1	CAISGAGTVNTEAFF
TRBV5-6	TRBJ1-5	NA	CASSSGTYGNQPQHF
TRBV20-1	TRBJ2-7	NA	CSARGIGKDYSYEQYF
TRBV29-1	TRBJ2-6	NA	CSVSTNRAGANVLTF
TRBV6-2/TRBV6-3	TRBJ1-2	TRBD1	CASSKDRHYGYTF
TRBV9	TRBJ1-5	NA	CASSVGGASNQPQHF
TRBV20-1	TRBJ2-1	TRBD2	CSARVPGLVRDNEQFF
TRBV5-5	TRBJ2-7	NA	CASSLWGYEQYF
TRBV7-2	TRBJ2-5	TRBD2	CASSFGLGETQYF
TRBV7-8	TRBJ2-3	TRBD2	CASSLVGTSGSTDTQYF
TRBV12-3/TRBV12-4	TRBJ2-3	NA	CASSPGLPASDTQYF
TRBV12-3/TRBV12-4	TRBJ2-3	TRBD2	CASSVGVSSGTSTDTQYF
TRBV10-3	TRBJ2-7	NA	CASSARAYEQYF
TRBV18	TRBJ1-5	NA	CASSPWAASNQPQHF
TRBV20-1	TRBJ2-3	NA	CSARVQGAASLQYF
TRBV28	TRBJ2-3	NA	CASSSRPGLFTDTQYF
TRBV4-2	TRBJ2-2	TRBD1	CASSGTGGSGELFF
TRBV12-3/TRBV12-4	TRBJ1-6	NA	CASSPAGTGYNSPLHF
TRBV4-3	TRBJ1-3	NA	CASTPARDGGNTIYF
TRBV7-2	TRBJ2-7	NA	CASSLRVEQYF
TRBV7-9	TRBJ2-1	NA	CASSPTLSYNEQFF
TRBV7-2	TRBJ2-1	NA	CASSLIQGGNEQFF
TRBV18	TRBJ2-3	NA	CASSHYFGPGTRLTRTDTQYF
TRBV12-3/TRBV12-4	TRBJ1-4	NA	CASSSASIASNEKLFF
TRBV7-2	TRBJ2-5	NA	CASSSQVGHRETQYF
TRBV3-1	TRBJ1-2	NA	CASSQDLGVHGYTF
TRBV9	TRBJ2-7	TRBD2	CASSVGVGGPYEQYF
TRBV7-2	TRBJ2-3	TRBD2	CASSLAGLAGETTDTQYF
TRBV29-1	TRBJ2-7	NA	CSVEDTSSYEQYF
TRBV3-1	TRBJ2-1	NA	CASSQDNIKQFF
TRBV7-2	TRBJ2-7	NA	CASSPRGSLEQYF
TRBV11-2	TRBJ2-5	NA	CASSSRRIHRVDRGETQYF
TRBV7-2	TRBJ2-5	TRBD2	CASSPQSGGQETQYF
TRBV20-1	TRBJ2-7	TRBD1	CSASLGQGKYEQYF
TRBV7-6	TRBJ2-3	TRBD2	CASSLGLASTGTDTQYF
TRBV29-1	TRBJ2-3	TRBD2	CSVGTSGSTDTQYF
TRBV10-1	TRBJ2-1	TRBD2	CASSQAGGRAFGEQFF
TRBV29-1	TRBJ1-1	NA	CSPPGRRTEAFF
TRBV20-1	TRBJ2-3	NA	CSARVRGATDTQYF
TRBV29-1	TRBJ2-1	TRBD2	CSGLGDLADTRSSYNEQFF
TRBV20-1	TRBJ1-1	NA	CSAPRREMNTEAFF
TRBV6-5	TRBJ2-7	TRBD2	CASSYKLALYEQYF
TRBV4-3	TRBJ2-1	TRBD2	CATQPSLGGGVDEQFF
TRBV10-3	TRBJ2-5	NA	CAIALGSSLETQYF
TRBV11-1	TRBJ1-1	TRBD1	CASSWDRGGTEAFF
TRBV12-3/TRBV12-4	TRBJ2-7	TRBD1	CASSFSGQGKEQYF
TRBV14	TRBJ1-1	NA	CASSHRSWGAEAFF
TRBV12-3/TRBV12-4	TRBJ1-2	TRBD1	CASRGTGGYTF
TRBV5-6	TRBJ2-1	TRBD1	CASSLVPGQVPRNNEQFF